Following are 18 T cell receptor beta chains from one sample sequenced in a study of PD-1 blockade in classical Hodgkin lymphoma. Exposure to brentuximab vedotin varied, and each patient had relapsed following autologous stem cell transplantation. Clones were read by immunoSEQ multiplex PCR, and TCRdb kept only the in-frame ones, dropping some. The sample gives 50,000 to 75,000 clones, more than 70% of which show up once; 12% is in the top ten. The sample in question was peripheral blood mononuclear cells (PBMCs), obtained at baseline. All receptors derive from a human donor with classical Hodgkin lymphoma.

For the CDR3, the DNA is TGTGCCAGTAGTATGGCTAGCGGGGGGGCCATTTCCTACGAGCAGTACTTC. Protein: CASSMASGGAISYEQYF. The chain recombines TRBV19 with TRBJ2-7, with 12 bases that match TRBD2. The CDR3 has 17 amino acids. Germline CDR1 and CDR2: LNHDA and SQIVND (reference sequence). Trimming removed 3 bases from V and 1 base from J; junction bases left unmatched: 7.

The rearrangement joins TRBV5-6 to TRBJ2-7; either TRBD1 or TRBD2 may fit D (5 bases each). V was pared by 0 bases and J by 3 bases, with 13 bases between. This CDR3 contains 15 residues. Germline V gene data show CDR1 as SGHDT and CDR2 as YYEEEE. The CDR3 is CASSLGGRISYEQYF. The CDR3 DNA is TGTGCCAGCAGCTTGGGGGGACGGATAAGCTACGAGCAGTACTTC.

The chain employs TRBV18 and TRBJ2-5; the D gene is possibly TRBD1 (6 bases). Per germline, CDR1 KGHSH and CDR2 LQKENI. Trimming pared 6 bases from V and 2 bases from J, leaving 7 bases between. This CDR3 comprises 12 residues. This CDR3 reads CASSGAQETQYF. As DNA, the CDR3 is TGTGCCAGCTCGGGGGCTCAAGAGACCCAGTACTTC. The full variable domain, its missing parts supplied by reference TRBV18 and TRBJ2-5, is NAGVMQNPRHLVRRRGQEARLRCSPMKGHSHVYWYRQLPEEGLKFMVYLQKENIIDESGMPKERFSAEFPKEGPSILRIQQVVRGDSAAYFCASSGAQETQYFGPGTRLLVL.

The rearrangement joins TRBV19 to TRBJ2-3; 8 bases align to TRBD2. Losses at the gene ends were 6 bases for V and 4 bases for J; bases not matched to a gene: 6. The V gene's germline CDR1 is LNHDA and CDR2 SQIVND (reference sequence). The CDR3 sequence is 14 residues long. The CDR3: CASRGLALSDTQYF. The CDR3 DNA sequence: TGTGCCAGTAGAGGACTAGCCCTCTCAGATACGCAGTATTTT.

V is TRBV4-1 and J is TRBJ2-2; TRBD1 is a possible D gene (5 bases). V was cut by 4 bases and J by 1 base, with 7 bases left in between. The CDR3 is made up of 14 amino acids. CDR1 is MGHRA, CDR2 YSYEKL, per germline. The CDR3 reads CASSLGENTGELFF. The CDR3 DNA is TGCGCCAGCAGCCTAGGGGAGAACACCGGGGAGCTGTTTTTT.

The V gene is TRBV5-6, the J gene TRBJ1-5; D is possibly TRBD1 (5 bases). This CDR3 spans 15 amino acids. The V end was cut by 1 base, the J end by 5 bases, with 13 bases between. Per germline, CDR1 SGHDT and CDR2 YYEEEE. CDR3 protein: CASSLSVRDDQPQHF. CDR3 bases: TGTGCCAGCAGCTTGAGTGTCAGGGACGATCAGCCCCAGCATTTT.

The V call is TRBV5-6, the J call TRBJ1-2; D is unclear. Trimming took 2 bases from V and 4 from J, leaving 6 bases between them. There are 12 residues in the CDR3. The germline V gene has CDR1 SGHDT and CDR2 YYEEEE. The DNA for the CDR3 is TGTGCCAGCAGCTTAGCCCGCTATGGCTACACCTTC. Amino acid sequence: CASSLARYGYTF.

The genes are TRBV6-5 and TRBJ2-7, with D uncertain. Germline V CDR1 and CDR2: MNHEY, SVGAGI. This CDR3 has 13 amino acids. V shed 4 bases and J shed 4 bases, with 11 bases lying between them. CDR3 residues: CASSLSLIYEQYF. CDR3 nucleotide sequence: TGTGCCAGCAGTTTGTCCCTAATTTACGAGCAGTACTTC.

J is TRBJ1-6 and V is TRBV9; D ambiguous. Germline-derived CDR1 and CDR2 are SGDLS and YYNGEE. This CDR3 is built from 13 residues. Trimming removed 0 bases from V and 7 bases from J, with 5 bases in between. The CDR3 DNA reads TGTGCCAGCAGCGTAGCTGAGAATTCACCCCTCCACTTT. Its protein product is CASSVAENSPLHF.

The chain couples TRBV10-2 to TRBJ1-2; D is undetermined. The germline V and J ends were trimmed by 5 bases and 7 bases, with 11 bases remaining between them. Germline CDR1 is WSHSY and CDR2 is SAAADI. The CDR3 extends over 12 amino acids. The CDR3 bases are TGCGCCAGCAGTCAAGGGTCCCTTGGCTACACCTTC. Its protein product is CASSQGSLGYTF.

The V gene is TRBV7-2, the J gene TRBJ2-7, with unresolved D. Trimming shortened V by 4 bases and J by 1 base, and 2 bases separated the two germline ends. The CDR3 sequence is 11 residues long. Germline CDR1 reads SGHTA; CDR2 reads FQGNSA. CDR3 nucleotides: TGTGCCAGCAGCTGGTCCTACGAGCAGTACTTC. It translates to CASSWSYEQYF. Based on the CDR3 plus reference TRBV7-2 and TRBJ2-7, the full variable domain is GAGVSQSPSNKVTEKGKDVELRCDPISGHTALYWYRQSLGQGLEFLIYFQGNSAPDKSGLPSDRFSAERTGGSVSTLTIQRTQQEDSAVYLCASSWSYEQYFGPGTRLTVT.

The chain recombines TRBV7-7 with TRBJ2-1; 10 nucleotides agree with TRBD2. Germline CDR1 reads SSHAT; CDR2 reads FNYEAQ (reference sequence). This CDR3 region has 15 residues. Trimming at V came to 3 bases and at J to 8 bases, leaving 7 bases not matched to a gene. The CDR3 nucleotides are TGTGCCAGCAGCTTCGGAGCGGGGGGGCAATATGAGCAGTTCTTC. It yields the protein CASSFGAGGQYEQFF.

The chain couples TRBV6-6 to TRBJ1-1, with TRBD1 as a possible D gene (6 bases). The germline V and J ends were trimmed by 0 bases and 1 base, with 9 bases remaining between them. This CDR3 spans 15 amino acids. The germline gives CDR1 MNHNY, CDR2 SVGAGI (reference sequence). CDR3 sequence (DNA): TGTGCCAGCAGTTACTCAGTGGACAGGAACACTGAAGCTTTCTTT. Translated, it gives CASSYSVDRNTEAFF.

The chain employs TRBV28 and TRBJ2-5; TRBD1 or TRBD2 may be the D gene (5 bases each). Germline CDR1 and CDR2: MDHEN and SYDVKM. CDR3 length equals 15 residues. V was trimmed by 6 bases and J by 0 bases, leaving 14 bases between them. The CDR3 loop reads CASRHRDGYQETQYF. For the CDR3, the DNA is TGTGCCAGCAGACACCGGGACGGGTACCAAGAGACCCAGTACTTC.

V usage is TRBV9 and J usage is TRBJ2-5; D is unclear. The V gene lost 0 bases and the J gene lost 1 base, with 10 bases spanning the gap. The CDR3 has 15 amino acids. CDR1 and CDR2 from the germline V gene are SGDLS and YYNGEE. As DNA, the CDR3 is TGTGCCAGCAGCGTAGCCCTGAGCTCCCAAGAGACCCAGTACTTC. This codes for CASSVALSSQETQYF.

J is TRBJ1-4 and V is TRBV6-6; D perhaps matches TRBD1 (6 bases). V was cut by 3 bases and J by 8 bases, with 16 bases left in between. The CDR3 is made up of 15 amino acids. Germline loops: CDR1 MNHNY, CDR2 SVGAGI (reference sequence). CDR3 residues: CASSYRGAKEEKLFF. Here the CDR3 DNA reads TGTGCCAGCAGTTATAGGGGGGCAAAAGAGGAAAAACTGTTTTTT.

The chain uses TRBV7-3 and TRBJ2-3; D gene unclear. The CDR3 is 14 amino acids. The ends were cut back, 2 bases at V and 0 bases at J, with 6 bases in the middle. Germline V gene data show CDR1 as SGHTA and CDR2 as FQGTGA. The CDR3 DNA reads TGTGCCAGCAGCTTAGGAACTAGCACAGATACGCAGTATTTT. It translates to CASSLGTSTDTQYF.

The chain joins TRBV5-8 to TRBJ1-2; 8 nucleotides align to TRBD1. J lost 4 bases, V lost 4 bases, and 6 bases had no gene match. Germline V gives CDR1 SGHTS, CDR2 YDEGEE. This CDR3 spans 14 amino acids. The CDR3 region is CASSKRTGIYGYTF. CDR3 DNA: TGTGCCAGCAGCAAACGGACAGGGATCTATGGCTACACCTTC.